The 31 T cell receptor beta chains below all came from one sample that was sequenced in a study of control samples from healthy donors and cancer patients. Data came from immunoSEQ multiplex PCR; TCRdb stores just in-frame clones and leaves some out. The sample consists of more than 120,000 clones, 75% to 95% of them appearing once. Sequencing was performed on blood. The receptors were sampled from a man aged 25-40 years in good health.

This sequence joins TRBV7-9 and TRBJ2-1; 10 positions match TRBD2. Germline V gene data show CDR1 as SEHNR and CDR2 as FQNEAQ (reference sequence). Trimming removed 2 bases from V and 4 bases from J; junction bases left unmatched: 8. CDR3 length: 17 residues. This chain's CDR3 is CASSLIGSGGIYNEQFF. CDR3 DNA: TGTGCCAGCAGCTTAATCGGTAGCGGGGGGATATACAATGAGCAGTTCTTC. Full variable domain (rest looked up from reference TRBV7-9 and TRBJ2-1): DTGVSQNPRHKITKRGQNVTFRCDPISEHNRLYWYRQTLGQGPEFLTYFQNEAQLEKSRLLSDRFSAERPKGSFSTLEIQRTEQGDSAMYLCASSLIGSGGIYNEQFFGPGTRLTVL.

The genes are TRBV19 and TRBJ1-3; D is undetermined. The CDR3 totals 14 residues. CDR1 and CDR2 from the germline V gene are LNHDA and SQIVND (reference sequence). Trimming pared 3 bases from V and 2 bases from J, leaving 8 bases between. The CDR3 DNA sequence: TGTGCCAGTAGTATTACGGGGACTGGAAACACCATATATTTT. Amino acid sequence: CASSITGTGNTIYF.

This clone occurred once. The V and J genes are TRBV11-2 and TRBJ1-1; 9 nucleotides line up with TRBD1. CDR1 SGHAT and CDR2 FQNNGV come from the germline V gene. V lost 1 base and J lost 5; bases outside the gene matches: 5. CDR3 length: 15 amino acids. For the CDR3, the DNA is TGTGCCAGCAGCTTAGTGGGACAGGGATGGACTGAAGCTTTCTTT. Amino acid sequence: CASSLVGQGWTEAFF.

The chain has TRBV6-2 or TRBV6-3 and TRBJ2-6; 7 bases match TRBD1. The CDR3 sequence is 15 residues long. Germline CDR1 and CDR2: MNHEY and SVGEGT. Trimming cost V 6 bases and J 3 bases; bases outside gene matches: 5. The chain's CDR3 is CASSETGNGANVLTF. Written as DNA, the CDR3 is TGTGCCAGCAGCGAGACAGGGAATGGGGCCAACGTCCTGACTTTC.

The gene calls are TRBV7-9 and TRBJ1-2, with D possibly being TRBD1 (5 bases). The CDR3 is made up of 13 amino acids. In germline, CDR1 is SEHNR, CDR2 FQNEAQ (reference sequence). V dropped 5 bases and J dropped 4 bases, with 11 bases sitting between them. The CDR3 loop is CASSLDSSYGYTF. The CDR3 DNA sequence: TGTGCCAGCAGCCTAGACAGTTCCTATGGCTACACCTTC. Filled out from reference TRBV7-9 and TRBJ1-2, the complete variable domain reads DTGVSQNPRHKITKRGQNVTFRCDPISEHNRLYWYRQTLGQGPEFLTYFQNEAQLEKSRLLSDRFSAERPKGSFSTLEIQRTEQGDSAMYLCASSLDSSYGYTFGSGTRLTVV.

This chain uses TRBV7-9 with TRBJ2-1, with unresolved D. This CDR3 spans 12 amino acids. The germline CDR1 and CDR2 sequences are SEHNR and FQNEAQ (reference sequence). The V gene lost 2 bases and the J gene lost 7 bases, with 6 bases spanning the gap. The CDR3 reads CASSLSLNEQFF. The CDR3 DNA reads as TGTGCCAGCAGCTTAAGCCTAAATGAGCAGTTCTTC.

This chain joins TRBV7-9 and TRBJ2-7; a weak D match, TRBD1 (6 bases). V was pared by 1 base and J by 6 bases, with 13 bases between. This CDR3 has 14 residues. Germline assignment: CDR1 SEHNR and CDR2 FQNEAQ (reference sequence). The CDR3 nucleotides are TGTGCCAGCAGCTTAGAGGGCAGGGGACCCGAGCAGTACTTC. It specifies CASSLEGRGPEQYF.

The chain links TRBV7-7 to TRBJ2-3; possible D gene TRBD1, 6 bases. Trimming stripped 5 bases from V and 2 bases from J, with 11 bases between. The CDR3 runs to 14 residues. Germline V gene lookup returns CDR1 SSHAT and CDR2 FNYEAQ (reference sequence). CDR3: CASSQAGVTDTQYF. CDR3 sequence (DNA): TGTGCCAGCAGCCAGGCAGGGGTCACAGATACGCAGTATTTT.

V usage is TRBV3-1 (or the pseudogene TRBV3-2) and J usage is TRBJ2-6; D not resolved. Germline V lookup: CDR1 LGHDT, CDR2 YNNKEL (reference sequence). The CDR3 is made up of 15 amino acids. The V and J ends lost 3 bases and 2 bases respectively, with 8 bases between them. The CDR3, as DNA: TGTGCCAGCAGCCAGTTCGGTACTGGGGCCAACGTCCTGACTTTC. Its protein product is CASSQFGTGANVLTF.

The chain has TRBV6-4 and TRBJ1-5, with a tentative D call TRBD1 (6 bases). This CDR3 contains 15 residues. Deletions cut 6 bases from V and 2 bases from J, with 14 bases between. Germline V gene lookup returns CDR1 MRHNA and CDR2 SNTAGT. The CDR3, as DNA: TGTGCCAGCAGGTACAGGGACAAGGGCAATCAGCCCCAGCATTTT. It codes for CASRYRDKGNQPQHF.

This rearrangement joins TRBV2 to TRBJ1-2; tentative D call: TRBD1 (5 bases). Deletions cut 3 bases from V and 11 bases from J, with 10 bases between. The length of the CDR3 is 11 residues. Germline V gene lookup returns CDR1 SNHLY and CDR2 FYNNEI. CDR3 region: CASSEGPPYTF. CDR3 sequence (DNA): TGTGCCAGCAGTGAGGGACCCCCTTACACCTTC.

This chain joins TRBV7-2 and TRBJ2-7, with unresolved D. The CDR3 loop spans 12 amino acids. Germline loops: CDR1 SGHTA, CDR2 FQGNSA. Between the trimmed V and J ends, which lost 2 bases and 4 bases, there was a span of 6 bases. This CDR3 reads CASSLWGYEQYF. The CDR3 DNA sequence: TGTGCCAGCAGCTTATGGGGTTACGAGCAGTACTTC.

This clone was seen only once. The chain carries TRBV10-2 and TRBJ1-5, with D possibly TRBD1 on 6 matching bases. Germline V gives CDR1 WSHSY, CDR2 SAAADI. Trimming shortened V by 3 bases and J by 4 bases, and 10 bases separated the two germline ends. The CDR3 loop spans 14 amino acids. The CDR3 DNA reads TGCGCCAGCAGTGATCCGGGACAAAATCAGCCCCAGCATTTT. It translates to CASSDPGQNQPQHF.

The rearrangement joins TRBV6-2 or TRBV6-3 to TRBJ2-7; D is possibly TRBD1 (6 bases). There are 16 residues in the CDR3. V was cut by 5 bases and J by 3 bases, with 20 bases left in between. CDR1 is MNHEY, CDR2 SVGEGT, per germline. The CDR3 sequence is CASSPSDRSSNYEQYF. In DNA, the CDR3 is TGTGCCAGCAGTCCCTCCGACAGGTCCTCAAACTACGAGCAGTACTTC.

The chain has TRBV6-4 and TRBJ2-2; tentatively, D is TRBD2 (6 bases). Trimming took 2 bases from V and 4 from J, leaving 8 bases between them. CDR1 is MRHNA and CDR2 is SNTAGT in the germline V gene. CDR3 length: 14 residues. The CDR3 reads CASSDRGGTGELFF. Written as DNA, the CDR3 is TGTGCCAGCAGTGACAGGGGAGGCACCGGGGAGCTGTTTTTT.

V is TRBV19 and J is TRBJ2-3; maybe TRBD1 (5 bases). The germline CDR1 and CDR2 sequences are LNHDA and SQIVND (reference sequence). The CDR3 spans 14 residues. V lost 6 bases and J lost 2, with 12 bases in between. The CDR3 DNA sequence: TGTGCCAGTAGCCTAGGGGCGTTCACAGATACGCAGTATTTT. Translated, it gives CASSLGAFTDTQYF.

For the CDR3, the DNA is TGTGCCAGCAGACCCCCGGGACAACGAAGGGGGTGGCATTTT. Residues: CASRPPGQRRGWHF. The chain employs TRBV27 and TRBJ1-5, with D possibly being TRBD1 (6 bases). V was pared by 6 bases and J by 15 bases, with 24 bases between. Germline V gene sequence: CDR1 MNHEY, CDR2 SMNVEV (reference sequence). The CDR3 runs to 14 residues.

The genes are TRBV28 and TRBJ2-1; 10 bases are shared with TRBD1. Germline V CDR1 and CDR2: MDHEN, SYDVKM. J lost 3 bases, V lost 4 bases, and 3 bases had no gene match. This CDR3 has 15 amino acids. For the CDR3, the DNA is TGTGCCAGCAGTTCCGGGACAGGGGACTACAATGAGCAGTTCTTC. Amino acid sequence: CASSSGTGDYNEQFF.

The gene calls are TRBV5-6 and TRBJ1-1; 11 bases are a match to TRBD1. V lost 1 base, J lost 5 bases, and 4 bases stayed unmatched. In germline, CDR1 is SGHDT, CDR2 YYEEEE. This CDR3 has 15 amino acids. DNA for the CDR3: TGTGCCAGCAGCTTGTGGGACAGGGGGGGAACTGAAGCTTTCTTT. It specifies CASSLWDRGGTEAFF.

The V call is TRBV25-1, the J call TRBJ1-4; possible D gene TRBD1, 5 bases. V lost 3 bases and J 7 bases, leaving 18 bases between the germline ends. The CDR3 is 16 residues long. Germline CDR1 MGHDK, CDR2 SYGVNS. The CDR3 sequence is CASSDGSVQGGEKLFF. The DNA for the CDR3 is TGTGCCAGCAGTGACGGTTCGGTCCAGGGCGGTGAAAAACTGTTTTTT.

This rearrangement joins TRBV7-9 to TRBJ2-7, with D possibly called TRBD1 or TRBD2 (5 bases each). CDR1 is SEHNR, CDR2 FQNEAQ, per germline (reference sequence). V was pared by 3 bases and J by 2 bases, with 11 bases between. The CDR3 extends over 14 amino acids. CDR3 region: CASSLGVKPYEQYF. CDR3 DNA sequence: TGTGCCAGCAGCTTGGGGGTTAAACCCTACGAGCAGTACTTC.

CDR3 in DNA: TGCGCCAGCAGTCAATGGCCAGTCACCTATAATTCACCCCTCCACTTT. Translated: CASSQWPVTYNSPLHF. The V and J genes are TRBV23-1 and TRBJ1-6; D is unresolved. TRBV23-1 is assigned to the ORF class and has an uncertain function. This CDR3 has 16 residues. Trimming pared 1 base from V and 2 bases from J, leaving 9 bases between.

This chain joins TRBV7-8 and TRBJ2-3; TRBD1 aligns across 9 bases. CDR3 length: 18 residues. V gave up 2 bases and J gave up 4 bases; unmatched junction bases: 13. Germline CDR1 and CDR2: SGHVS and FQNEAQ. As DNA, the CDR3 is TGTGCCAGCAGCTTATTGGAAGGGTGGGGACAGGGCGCAGATACGCAGTATTTT. Protein sequence: CASSLLEGWGQGADTQYF.

The CDR3 reads CASSGLEGMNTEAFF. CDR3 in DNA: TGCGCCAGCAGTGGGTTAGAGGGAATGAACACTGAAGCTTTCTTT. The chain joins TRBV10-2 to TRBJ1-1, with D hard to call. The V gene's germline CDR1 is WSHSY and CDR2 SAAADI. Trimming cost V 4 bases and J 0 bases, with 12 bases left between them. This CDR3 comprises 15 residues.

This rearrangement joins TRBV19 to TRBJ2-3; a weak D match, TRBD1 (5 bases). The germline V and J ends were trimmed by 3 bases and 3 bases, with 16 bases remaining between them. This CDR3 has 16 amino acids. The germline gives CDR1 LNHDA, CDR2 SQIVND (reference sequence). The CDR3 here is CASSIGRVITTDTQYF. In DNA, the CDR3 is TGTGCCAGTAGTATCGGCAGGGTAATAACAACAGATACGCAGTATTTT.

The V call is TRBV7-9, the J call TRBJ2-7, with 11 bases matching TRBD2. The CDR3 spans 16 residues. CDR1 and CDR2 (germline): SEHNR, FQNEAQ (reference sequence). J lost 2 bases, V lost 5 bases, and 8 bases had no gene match. This chain's CDR3 is CASSSSSGGTTYEQYF. The CDR3 DNA reads as TGTGCCAGCAGCAGCTCTAGCGGGGGGACCACCTACGAGCAGTACTTC.

Details on this clone: This sample includes further DNA sequences coding for the same CDR3. The chain combines TRBV6-5 with TRBJ1-1; the D gene is possibly TRBD1 (5 bases). Trimming left V 6 bases short and J 5 bases short, with 13 bases between. Germline V CDR1 and CDR2: MNHEY, SVGAGI. This CDR3 spans 13 amino acids. The CDR3 nucleotides are TGTGCCAGCAGCCTTCGGGGGAGGACTGAAGCTTTCTTT. Protein: CASSLRGRTEAFF.

V usage is TRBV5-1 and J usage is TRBJ2-3; 10 bases are shared with TRBD2. CDR1 is SGHRS and CDR2 is YFSETQ in the germline V gene. The CDR3 length is 17 residues. After removal of 1 base from V and 6 bases from J, the junction contained 11 bases not matched to a gene. In nucleotides, the CDR3 is TGCGCCAGCAGCTTGTATAGAGCGGGGGGGCCTACGGATACGCAGTATTTT. This sequence encodes CASSLYRAGGPTDTQYF. Complete variable domain (other parts from reference TRBV5-1 and TRBJ2-3): KAGVTQTPRYLIKTRGQQVTLSCSPISGHRSVSWYQQTPGQGLQFLFEYFSETQRNKGNFPGRFSGRQFSNSRSEMNVSTLELGDSALYLCASSLYRAGGPTDTQYFGPGTRLTVL.

The rearrangement links TRBV28 to TRBJ1-5; TRBD1 is a possible D gene (6 bases). Germline CDR1 and CDR2: MDHEN and SYDVKM. V shed 3 bases and J shed 1 base, with 10 bases lying between them. The CDR3 has 15 residues. CDR3 DNA: TGTGCCAGCAGTTTGACAGGAAAAAGCAATCAGCCCCAGCATTTT. Its protein product is CASSLTGKSNQPQHF.

The chain recombines TRBV2 with TRBJ1-3; tentatively, D is TRBD1 (5 bases). The V end lost 7 bases, the J end lost 0 bases, and 13 bases lay between the germline ends. The V gene's germline CDR1 is SNHLY and CDR2 FYNNEI. The CDR3 has 15 amino acids. CDR3 sequence reads: CASNGADSSGNTIYF. The CDR3, as DNA: TGTGCCAGCAACGGGGCCGATAGCTCTGGAAACACCATATATTTT. Complete variable domain (other parts from reference TRBV2 and TRBJ1-3): EPEVTQTPSHQVTQMGQEVILRCVPISNHLYFYWYRQILGQKVEFLVSFYNNEISEKSEIFDDQFSVERPDGSNFTLKIRSTKLEDSAMYFCASNGADSSGNTIYFGEGSWLTVV.

The CDR3 is CAWSEGSQGATEAFF. The CDR3 DNA follows: TGTGCCTGGAGTGAAGGGTCCCAGGGGGCGACTGAAGCTTTCTTT. This chain joins TRBV30 and TRBJ1-1, with 8 bases fitting TRBD1. This CDR3 contains 15 residues. Germline V gene sequence: CDR1 GTSNPN, CDR2 SVGIG (reference sequence). V shed 1 base, J shed 5 bases, and the junction held 9 bases outside the gene matches.